This TCR beta chain derives from a study of T-cell reconstitution after alpha-beta-depleted transplantation in children. This clonotype came up many times. Unique molecular identifiers were incorporated into the prepared TCRbeta library. TCRdb recomputed calls from the PCR reads with MiXCR, one row per CDR3 protein. The profile covers approximately 400,000 distinct CDR3 sequences, with approximately 11% appearing a single time and roughly 5.1% taken by the ten largest. The junction had 7 bases not matched to a gene; V was cut back by 4 bases and J by 9 bases. In germline, CDR1 is SGDLS, CDR2 YYNGEE. The CDR3 covers 13 residues.

The V and J genes are TRBV9 and TRBJ2-1; 7 bases align to TRBD1. Source: PBMCs from the stem cell graft donor, taken from the stem cell graft. The clonotype was recovered from a human donor who donated a stem cell graft to a child with acute myeloid leukemia. The CDR3 region has the DNA TGTGCCAGCAGCACCACGACAGGGACTGAGCAGTTCTTC. It translates to CASSTTTGTEQFF.